Listed here are 14 T cell receptor beta chains from one sample, sequenced in a study of cytomegalovirus exposure and HLA in healthy donors. The PCR contained 60 Vbeta and 13 Jbeta primers. The data were produced by immunoSEQ multiplex PCR, yet TCRdb's version contains in-frame clones alone and is incomplete. Altogether approximately 220,000 clones are present, approximately 80% being singletons, with the ten largest covering approximately 2.9%. Sequencing used PBMCs. The receptors stem from a man under 40 in good health and CMV-seronegative.

The V call is TRBV19, the J call TRBJ1-5; maybe TRBD1 (5 bases). The CDR3 contains 14 residues. The germline CDR1 and CDR2 sequences are LNHDA and SQIVND (reference sequence). Between the trimmed V and J ends, which lost 7 bases and 4 bases, there was a span of 14 bases. The CDR3 bases are TGTGCCAGTACCGCAGGGATCCAAAATCAGCCCCAGCATTTT. Translation: CASTAGIQNQPQHF.

The chain carries TRBV28 and TRBJ1-5, with 11 bases aligning to TRBD1. Germline CDR1 reads MDHEN; CDR2 reads SYDVKM. The CDR3 is 16 amino acids. Unmatched junction bases numbered 4, after V lost 2 bases and J lost 4 bases. CDR3: CASSLRGQGANQPQHF. In DNA form, the CDR3 reads TGTGCCAGCAGTTTACGTGGACAGGGGGCAAATCAGCCCCAGCATTTT.

The chain is built from TRBV15 and TRBJ2-7, with D perhaps TRBD2 (5 bases). Trimming took 6 bases from V and 5 from J, leaving 17 bases between them. The length of the CDR3 is 14 residues. Looked up from germline, CDR1 is LNHNV and CDR2 is YYDKDF (reference sequence). The CDR3 here is CATSPTPEGDEQYF. Written as DNA, the CDR3 is TGTGCCACCAGTCCGACCCCAGAGGGAGACGAGCAGTACTTC.

A single count supports this clone. This chain uses TRBV7-9 with TRBJ1-3, with D tentatively TRBD1 (6 bases). Germline values: CDR1 SEHNR, CDR2 FQNEAQ (reference sequence). Deletions cut 5 bases from V and 3 bases from J, with 11 bases between. The CDR3 is 14 residues long. DNA of the CDR3: TGTGCCAGCAGCGCCACAGGGAATGGAAACACCATATATTTT. This gives the protein CASSATGNGNTIYF.

The V call is TRBV9, the J call TRBJ2-4, with TRBD2 matching over 9 bases. The V segment lost 0 bases and the J segment 1 base; nucleotides outside the gene matches: 14. This CDR3 has 20 residues. Germline CDR1 and CDR2: SGDLS and YYNGEE. The CDR3 is CASSVDGLAGGDTAKNIQYF. As DNA, the CDR3 is TGTGCCAGCAGCGTAGATGGGTTGGCGGGGGGGGATACGGCCAAAAACATTCAGTACTTC.

This clone was seen more than once but under ten times. Compared with germline, one end of the junction differs, possibly owing to a read error. The V call is TRBV11-2, the J call TRBJ2-6, with D perhaps matching TRBD1 (5 bases). Germline V gene lookup returns CDR1 SGHAT and CDR2 FQNNGV. This CDR3 contains 19 residues. This chain's CDR3 is CASSLEGETPVSGASVLTF. CDR3 bases: TGTGCCAGCAGCTTAGAAGGAGAGACCCCGGTCTCTGGGGCCAGCGTCCTGACTTTC.

The chain is built from TRBV29-1 and TRBJ2-5, with D possibly matching TRBD2 (7 bases). Looked up from germline, CDR1 is SQVTM and CDR2 is ANQGSEA. This CDR3 comprises 16 residues. Trimming pared 3 bases from V and 7 bases from J, leaving 24 bases between. The CDR3, as DNA: TGCAGCGTTGAGGGGACAACTCTAGCGGCCGGCGGGACCCAGTACTTC. It encodes CSVEGTTLAAGGTQYF. Full variable domain (missing parts from reference TRBV29-1 and TRBJ2-5): SAVISQKPSRDICQRGTSLTIQCQVDSQVTMMFWYRQQPGQSLTLIATANQGSEATYESGFVIDKFPISRPNLTFSTLTVSNMSPEDSSIYLCSVEGTTLAAGGTQYFGPGTRLLVL.

The chain couples TRBV14 to TRBJ1-6, with D perhaps matching TRBD1 (6 bases). Trimming left V 2 bases short and J 7 bases short, with 12 bases between. The CDR3 covers 15 residues. Germline V gene sequence: CDR1 SGHDN, CDR2 FVKESK. The CDR3 reads CASSQNRARNSPLHF. CDR3 in DNA: TGTGCCAGCAGCCAAAACAGGGCTCGGAATTCACCCCTCCACTTT.

The V call is TRBV6-5, the J call TRBJ1-4; 7 bases are shared with TRBD1. Looked up from germline, CDR1 is MNHEY and CDR2 is SVGAGI. The CDR3 has 13 amino acids. V was pared by 11 bases and J by 8 bases, with 11 bases of the junction left unmatched. The CDR3 here is CAGSGSGGEKLFF. CDR3 bases: TGTGCCGGTTCCGGGTCAGGGGGAGAAAAACTGTTTTTT.

The rearrangement links TRBV2 to TRBJ1-1, with D unclear. The germline gives CDR1 SNHLY, CDR2 FYNNEI. The CDR3 is 14 residues long. V gave up 7 bases and J gave up 1 base, with 13 bases separating them. CDR3 region: CASTLLRGNTEAFF. DNA of the CDR3: TGTGCCAGCACCCTCTTACGGGGGAACACTGAAGCTTTCTTT.

The chain is built from TRBV14 and TRBJ1-2; 9 positions match TRBD1. The J segment lost 4 bases and the V segment lost 0 bases, leaving 9 bases of the junction unmatched. The germline CDR1 and CDR2 sequences are SGHDN and FVKESK. This CDR3 spans 17 amino acids. In nucleotides, the CDR3 is TGTGCCAGCAGCCAAGATCTTCGGGGACAGGGACTCTATGGCTACACCTTC. Translating it yields CASSQDLRGQGLYGYTF.

This clone came up a few times. The gene calls are TRBV7-3 and TRBJ2-1, with a possible D match to TRBD1 (6 bases). The CDR3 contains 17 residues. The V gene's germline CDR1 is SGHTA and CDR2 FQGTGA. V was trimmed by 3 bases and J by 6 bases, leaving 21 bases between them. Here the CDR3 DNA reads TGTGCCAGCAGCTTCCCCATTAGAGGGACACCCCCCAATGAGCAGTTCTTC. This gives the protein CASSFPIRGTPPNEQFF.

J is TRBJ2-3 and V is TRBV5-1; 7 nucleotides match TRBD1. The V gene's germline CDR1 is SGHRS and CDR2 YFSETQ. The V segment lost 4 bases and the J segment 0 bases; nucleotides outside the gene matches: 8. This CDR3 is built from 16 residues. CDR3 region: CASSGGRGPSTDTQYF. For the CDR3, the DNA is TGCGCCAGCAGCGGGGGTAGGGGGCCGAGCACAGATACGCAGTATTTT. The variable domain in full, with the rest retrieved from reference TRBV5-1 and TRBJ2-3, is KAGVTQTPRYLIKTRGQQVTLSCSPISGHRSVSWYQQTPGQGLQFLFEYFSETQRNKGNFPGRFSGRQFSNSRSEMNVSTLELGDSALYLCASSGGRGPSTDTQYFGPGTRLTVL.

The V call is TRBV6-1, the J call TRBJ2-2, with D possibly matching TRBD2 (5 bases). This CDR3 region has 15 residues. Germline V lookup: CDR1 MNHNS, CDR2 SASEGT. The V end was cut by 8 bases, the J end by 4 bases, with 17 bases between. The CDR3 loop is CASRGKRESTGELFF. The CDR3 nucleotides read TGTGCCAGCCGGGGAAAAAGGGAGAGCACCGGGGAGCTGTTTTTT.